This TCR beta chain appears in the sequencing data of a study of shared clonotypes between healthy human individuals. Study as a whole: Ranging from 18 to 49 in age, donors were two women and a few men.

Caucasian adults residing in Nashville, Tennessee made up all the donors. When replicate PCRs were run on unsorted PBMC, they used around 290 ng DNA, around 30,000 T cell genomes. Ten immunoSEQ deep assay plates held the unsorted PBMC DNA. TCRdb's table, derived via immunoSEQ multiplex PCR, lists solely in-frame clones and lacks some. The sample holds around 500,000 clones; 60% to 85% are singletons and the top ten take over 10%. This clone came up a few times. The germline V gene encodes CDR1 SNHLY and CDR2 FYNNEI. Trimming shortened V by 4 bases and J by 2 bases, and 11 bases separated the two germline ends. The length of the CDR3 is 14 residues.

This clonotype was obtained from a woman aged 40 to 50 in good health. Some clones in this sample may be carry-over from other donors' samples. The rearrangement links TRBV2 to TRBJ1-2; D not certain. Sequencing was done on a sample of PBMCs. The DNA for the CDR3 is TGTGCCAGCAGTGGAACTAGGCAGAACTATGGCTACACCTTC. As protein: CASSGTRQNYGYTF.